The rows below give T cell receptor beta chains drawn from one sample of a study of blood T cell repertoires in COVID-19. Generated by immunoSEQ multiplex PCR, the TCRdb table keeps only in-frame clones and is missing some. The repertoire consists of about 260,000 clones, with more than 80% occurring once and the leading ten covering 3% to 4%. Specimen: peripheral blood. All receptors derive from a woman between 40 and 55 years old with acute or convalescent COVID-19. Each CDR3 is given with its conserved first and last residue. D genes are given only for firm matches. A clone size is listed for some rows: how often the clone was seen (once, few, many), or a class if it is expanded.

>TRBJ1-2|TRBV5-6|.|.
TGTGCCAGCAGCTATCCCCTGCAGGGCGGCTACACCTTC
CASSYPLQGGYTF
>TRBJ1-1|TRBV7-2|.|.
TGTGCCAGCAGCTTAGGTTCAGGGGTGAACACTGAAGCTTTCTTT
CASSLGSGVNTEAFF
>TRBJ2-2|TRBV9|TRBD1|once
TGTGCCAGCAGCGCCGGGACAGCCATTAACACCGGGGAGCTGTTTTTT
CASSAGTAINTGELFF
>TRBJ1-5|TRBV5-1|.|.
TGCGCCAGCAGTAAGGAGGGGCCGCAGCCCCAGCATTTT
CASSKEGPQPQHF
>TRBJ1-1|TRBV11-3|TRBD1|.
TGTGCCAGCAGTCAAACAGGGGATTTACACTTT
CASSQTGDLHF
>TRBJ1-2|TRBV19|.|.
TGTGCCAGTAGTATAACACCCCTGAGGTCCTATGGCTACACCTTC
CASSITPLRSYGYTF
>TRBJ2-3|TRBV27|TRBD1|.
TGTGCCAGCGGTAAGAGGGGACAGGGCGCAGATACGCAGTATTTT
CASGKRGQGADTQYF
>TRBJ1-6|TRBV6-1|TRBD1|.
TGTGCCAGCAGTGCGAACTTACAGGGGGCCTCGTACTCACCCCTCCACTTT
CASSANLQGASYSPLHF
>TRBJ1-2|TRBV11-2|.|.
TGTGCCAGCAGCTTAGACCCCCAGGCCCCGGGAGGCTACACCTTC
CASSLDPQAPGGYTF
>TRBJ2-4|TRBV11-2|TRBD1|.
TGTGCCAGCAGCTTTCGGACAGGGGATATAAACATTCAGTACTTC
CASSFRTGDINIQYF
>TRBJ2-1|TRBV19|TRBD2|.
TGTGCCAGTAGTATTGGACTAGCGGGGGACAATGAGCAGTTCTTC
CASSIGLAGDNEQFF
>TRBJ1-2|TRBV9|.|.
TGTGCCAGCAGCGCGCAGGCCGGAACAGACTATGGCTACACCTTC
CASSAQAGTDYGYTF
>TRBJ2-3|TRBV4-2|.|once
TGTGCCAGCAGCCAGGAAGGGGGGGCGGGCACAGATACGCAGTATTTT
CASSQEGGAGTDTQYF
>TRBJ1-1|TRBV7-9|.|.
TGTGCCAGCAGCTCTTGGACTGCCGAGAACACTGAAGCTTTCTTT
CASSSWTAENTEAFF